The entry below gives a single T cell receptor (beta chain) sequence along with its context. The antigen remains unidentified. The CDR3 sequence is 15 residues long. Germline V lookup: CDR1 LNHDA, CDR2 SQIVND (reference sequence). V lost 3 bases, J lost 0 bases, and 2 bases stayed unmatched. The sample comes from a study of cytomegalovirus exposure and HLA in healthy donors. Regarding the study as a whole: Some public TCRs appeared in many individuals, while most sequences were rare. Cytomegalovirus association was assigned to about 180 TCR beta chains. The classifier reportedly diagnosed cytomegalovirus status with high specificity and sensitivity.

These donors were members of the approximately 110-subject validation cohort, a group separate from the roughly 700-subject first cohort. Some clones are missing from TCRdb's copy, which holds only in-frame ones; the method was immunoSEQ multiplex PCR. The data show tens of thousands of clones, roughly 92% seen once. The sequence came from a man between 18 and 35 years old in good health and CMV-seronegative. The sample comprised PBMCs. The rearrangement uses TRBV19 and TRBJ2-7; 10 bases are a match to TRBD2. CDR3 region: CASSITSGTSYEQYF. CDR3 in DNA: TGTGCCAGTAGTATCACTAGCGGGACCTCCTACGAGCAGTACTTC.